These T cell receptor beta chains were read from a single sample in a study of Graves' ophthalmopathy and Graves' hyperthyroidism. In TCRdb, the multiplex PCR reads were re-called with MiXCR into one record per CDR3 protein. The sample lists roughly 480,000 distinct CDR3 sequences; roughly an eighth were seen once. The sample comprised blood. The receptors shown here come from a woman younger than 45 with Graves' ophthalmopathy. CDR3s include the opening cysteine and the closing phenylalanine or tryptophan. D genes are given only for firm matches. Clone size is stated in some rows and not others, as once, few, many or a class when expanded.

TGTGCCAGCAGCCCCGGCGCGACAGGGCCCCGAGACTTC CASSPGATGPRDF TRBJ2-5 TRBD1 many TRBV28
TGTGCCAGCAGCTTAGTGGATATCGCGAGCACTGAAGCTTTCTTT CASSLVDIASTEAFF TRBJ1-1 - - TRBV7-2
TGTGCCAGCAGTGCGCGGACAGCAATACACTCTGGGGCCAACGTCCTGACTTTC CASSARTAIHSGANVLTF TRBJ2-6 - many TRBV6-1
TGTGCCAGCAGTCTATCCCGGGACAGGCTTAGTGGCGAGCAGTACTTC CASSLSRDRLSGEQYF TRBJ2-7 TRBD1 many TRBV2
TGTGCCAGTTCTACGTCCGGGACAGCGCAAGAGACCCAGTACTTC CASSTSGTAQETQYF TRBJ2-5 TRBD1 many TRBV12-3/TRBV12-4
TGTGCCAGCAGTCGGACTCCCCTCTCCTACGAGCAGTACTTC CASSRTPLSYEQYF TRBJ2-7 - many TRBV27
TGTGCCAGCAGTTACTCCACCGGACTAGCGGGCTACACCGGGGAGCTGTTTTTT CASSYSTGLAGYTGELFF TRBJ2-2 TRBD2 many TRBV6-2/TRBV6-3
TGTGCCAGTAGAAGGGGACAGGGCCTGAACACTGAAGCTTTCTTT CASRRGQGLNTEAFF TRBJ1-1 TRBD1 many TRBV19
TGTGCCAGCAGCCTCCGCGCGGGGCAAGTGGGTGAGACCCAGTACTTC CASSLRAGQVGETQYF TRBJ2-5 - many TRBV7-3
TGTGCCAGCAGGGGTAGAAGAGGGGACTATGGCTACACCTTC CASRGRRGDYGYTF TRBJ1-2 - once TRBV27
TGTGCCAGCAGCTCTGGGCCTTTGTGGTACACTGAAGCTTTCTTT CASSSGPLWYTEAFF TRBJ1-1 - many TRBV7-8
TGTGCCAGCAGGGATGCCGGGACAGGCTCCTACGAGCAGTACTTC CASRDAGTGSYEQYF TRBJ2-7 TRBD1 - TRBV12-3/TRBV12-4
TGTGCCAGCAGTGAGGTCAGGGAGTACGAGCAGTACTTC CASSEVREYEQYF TRBJ2-7 - many TRBV2
TGTGCCAGCAGCGCCTACTCTGAGAGGACGGATGGCTACACCTTC CASSAYSERTDGYTF TRBJ1-2 - many TRBV9
TGTGCCAGCAGTTTCCGAGGGACGGACACCTACGAGCAGTACTTC CASSFRGTDTYEQYF TRBJ2-7 - many TRBV6-2/TRBV6-3
TGTGCCAGTAGCCATGGGACCTATGGCTACACCTTC CASSHGTYGYTF TRBJ1-2 - many TRBV19
TGTGCCAGCAGCGTATCCCCCAATCAGCCCCAGCATTTT CASSVSPNQPQHF TRBJ1-5 - - TRBV9
TGTGCCAGCAGTTTTGACGAGGGGGGTTTTTATAATTCACCCCTCCACTTT CASSFDEGGFYNSPLHF TRBJ1-6 - many TRBV28
TGTGCCAGCAGAATAGGGCGTGCTGAAGCTTTCTTT CASRIGRAEAFF TRBJ1-1 - many TRBV28
TGTGCCAGCAGGCAGACAGGGGCAGATCAGCCCCAGCATTTT CASRQTGADQPQHF TRBJ1-5 TRBD1 many TRBV3-1
TGCGCCAGCAGCCAAGTAGGAGCTGCCAAGAGCGAGCAGTACTTC CASSQVGAAKSEQYF TRBJ2-7 - - TRBV4-1
TGTGCCAGCAGTTCCGGGGTGGGACCAACCCAGTACTTC CASSSGVGPTQYF TRBJ2-7 - - TRBV6-5
TGTGCCAGCTCAGGGGAGTACAGTTCACCCCTCCACTTT CASSGEYSSPLHF TRBJ1-6 - many TRBV27
TGTGCCAGCAGTTACTCGGTCAGGGGCCGGAACACTGAAGCTTTCTTT CASSYSVRGRNTEAFF TRBJ1-1 - - TRBV6-5
TGTGCCAGCAGTGGGCACAGGGGAGAGACCCAGTACTTC CASSGHRGETQYF TRBJ2-5 TRBD1 many TRBV2
TGTGCCAGCAGTTTAGGCGGCACTAATTCACCCCTCCACTTT CASSLGGTNSPLHF TRBJ1-6 - many TRBV12-3/TRBV12-4
TGTGCCACCAGCAGAGTTAGGGGAGGTTTTCTAGAGACCCAGTACTTC CATSRVRGGFLETQYF TRBJ2-5 - - TRBV15
TGTGCCAGCAGCTTCGAACACAACCAAGAGACCCAGTACTTC CASSFEHNQETQYF TRBJ2-5 - few TRBV13
TGTGCCAGTAGCCAGAGCTCTGGAAACACCATATATTTT CASSQSSGNTIYF TRBJ1-3 - many TRBV19
TGTGCCAGCAGGGAGTCAGGGGGCAACACTGAAGCTTTCTTT CASRESGGNTEAFF TRBJ1-1 TRBD1 many TRBV12-3/TRBV12-4
TGTGCCACCAGCAAAAGGTGGGCCGGGGAGGAGACCCAGTACTTC CATSKRWAGEETQYF TRBJ2-5 - many TRBV6-1
TGTGCCAGCAGTTTATCAGAGGGTTTTTATAATTCACCCCTCCACTTT CASSLSEGFYNSPLHF TRBJ1-6 - many TRBV28
TGTGCTAGTGGTTTGGTGGTGGGAGGGTACACTGAAGCTTTCTTT CASGLVVGGYTEAFF TRBJ1-1 - many TRBV12-5
TGTGCCAGCAAGGACAGGGGACCCTACGAGCAGTACTTC CASKDRGPYEQYF TRBJ2-7 TRBD1 - TRBV6-2/TRBV6-3
TGTGCCAGCAGCCTTCGGCAACAGGGAGACGGCTACACCTTC CASSLRQQGDGYTF TRBJ1-2 - many TRBV11-3
TGTGCCACCAGTGACTCCGGGACACCGACTGCGGAGCTGTTTTTT CATSDSGTPTAELFF TRBJ2-2 - many TRBV24-1
TGCAGTGCTAGTCTGGACTCCCCCCTCGAGCAGTACTTC CSASLDSPLEQYF TRBJ2-7 - many TRBV20-1
TGCGCCAGCAGCCAATTGGGGACTAGCGGGGGTAGGAAGGAGACCCAGTACTTC CASSQLGTSGGRKETQYF TRBJ2-5 TRBD2 many TRBV4-1
TGTGCCAGCAGTCCAGCGGGGAAAGAGACCCAGTACTTC CASSPAGKETQYF TRBJ2-5 TRBD2 many TRBV12-3/TRBV12-4
TGTGCCAGCAGCCCGTCCGGGACAGGGTTTTGGGAGCAGTACTTC CASSPSGTGFWEQYF TRBJ2-7 TRBD1 - TRBV7-9
TGTGCCAGCAGTCCCCCCCCGTCAGGGGGCGGCTACACCTTC CASSPPPSGGGYTF TRBJ1-2 TRBD1 - TRBV28
TGTGCTAGTGGTTTCGCCGGGCTTGAAGCTTTCTTT CASGFAGLEAFF TRBJ1-1 - many TRBV12-5
TGTGCCAGCAGTTTTGACCAGGGGGTAGCTCAGCCCCAGCATTTT CASSFDQGVAQPQHF TRBJ1-5 TRBD1 many TRBV6-2/TRBV6-3
TGTGCCAGCAGTTTTCCCGGGGTAGCTTTCTTT CASSFPGVAFF TRBJ1-1 - many TRBV12-3/TRBV12-4
TGTGCCACCAGTCGGAGCGGATTCGAGACCCAGTACTTC CATSRSGFETQYF TRBJ2-5 - many TRBV24-1
TGCAGCGTTGGTCGCGGGCAGGGGGGCGAGCAGTACTTC CSVGRGQGGEQYF TRBJ2-7 - many TRBV29-1
TGTGCCAGCAGACGACAGGGGATTAGCAATCAGCCCCAGCATTTT CASRRQGISNQPQHF TRBJ1-5 TRBD1 many TRBV28
TGTGCCAGCAGCCCCATAGCGGGGGGCTTCACCGGGGAGCTGTTTTTT CASSPIAGGFTGELFF TRBJ2-2 TRBD2 many TRBV7-6
TGTGCCAGCAGCTTATCCACGTTCGGACGGCCGTACACCGGGGAGCTGTTTTTT CASSLSTFGRPYTGELFF TRBJ2-2 - few TRBV11-1
TGTGCCAGCAGAATGAGAGGGCAAGATAGCAATCAGCCCCAGCATTTT CASRMRGQDSNQPQHF TRBJ1-5 - once TRBV6-1
TGCGCCAGCAGCTTGGGATGGGGGAACACTGAAGCTTTCTTT CASSLGWGNTEAFF TRBJ1-1 - many TRBV5-1
TGTGCCAGCAGTAATACCCACCAGACTGGGTGGGGAGGTTCAAATCAGCCCCAGCATTTT CASSNTHQTGWGGSNQPQHF TRBJ1-5 - many TRBV6-6
TGTGCCAGCAGACCGACCGGGACAGGGCGTAATTCACCCCTCCACTTT CASRPTGTGRNSPLHF TRBJ1-6 TRBD1 - TRBV12-3/TRBV12-4